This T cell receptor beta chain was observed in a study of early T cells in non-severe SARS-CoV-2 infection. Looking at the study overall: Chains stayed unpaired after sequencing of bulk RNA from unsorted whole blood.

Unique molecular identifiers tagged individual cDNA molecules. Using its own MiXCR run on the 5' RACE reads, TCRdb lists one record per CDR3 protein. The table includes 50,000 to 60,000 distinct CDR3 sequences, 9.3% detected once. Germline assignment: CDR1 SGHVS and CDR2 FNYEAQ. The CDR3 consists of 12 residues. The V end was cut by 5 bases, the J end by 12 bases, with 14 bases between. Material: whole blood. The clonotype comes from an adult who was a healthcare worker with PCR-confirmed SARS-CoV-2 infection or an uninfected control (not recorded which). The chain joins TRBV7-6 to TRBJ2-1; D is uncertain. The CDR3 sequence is CASSPPLGLQFF. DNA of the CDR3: TGTGCCAGCAGCCCCCCTTTGGGTCTGCAGTTCTTC.